A selection of T cell receptor beta chains follows, all from one sample in a study of shared clonotypes between healthy human individuals. Using immunoSEQ multiplex PCR, the repertoire was profiled, and TCRdb retains in-frame clones only, with some absent. The sample has roughly 2.4 million clones, 90% to 97% seen once; the top ten hold roughly 0.13%. Specimen: naive CD4+ T cells sorted from blood. The receptors derive from a man in his late teens or twenties in good health. The CDR3 runs from the conserved cysteine through the conserved F or W. A D gene is named only where the DNA matches it firmly. Size is omitted from some rows. Given values are once, few, many or a class for expanded clones.

V: TRBV14
D: -
J: TRBJ1-1
size: few
CDR3: CASSHRENTEAFF
DNA: TGTGCCAGCAGCCACAGGGAGAACACTGAAGCTTTCTTT

V: TRBV5-1
D: -
J: TRBJ2-7
size: -
CDR3: CASSLVDGGPYEQYF
DNA: TGCGCCAGCAGCTTGGTCGACGGGGGGCCCTACGAGCAGTACTTC

V: TRBV5-1
D: TRBD1
J: TRBJ1-4
size: -
CDR3: CASSSGQTTNEKLFF
DNA: TGCGCCAGCAGCTCGGGACAGACAACTAATGAAAAACTGTTTTTT

V: TRBV11-3
D: -
J: TRBJ2-2
size: -
CDR3: CASRSGGELFF
DNA: TGTGCCAGCAGGTCCGGCGGGGAGCTGTTTTTT

V: TRBV5-1
D: -
J: TRBJ2-1
size: once
CDR3: CASSFGGKGNEQFF
DNA: TGCGCCAGCAGCTTTGGCGGGAAGGGTAATGAGCAGTTCTTC

V: TRBV5-1
D: -
J: TRBJ1-6
size: -
CDR3: CASSLGRKDSPLHF
DNA: TGCGCCAGCAGCTTGGGGAGAAAGGATTCACCCCTCCACTTT

V: TRBV7-9
D: TRBD1
J: TRBJ2-7
size: -
CDR3: CASSPDRVDYEQYF
DNA: TGTGCCAGCAGCCCCGACAGGGTAGACTACGAGCAGTACTTC

V: TRBV29-1
D: -
J: TRBJ2-7
size: -
CDR3: CSVERGSSYEQYF
DNA: TGCAGCGTTGAAAGGGGCAGCTCCTACGAGCAGTACTTC

V: TRBV19
D: -
J: TRBJ2-1
size: -
CDR3: CASNLGRTLSFDEQFF
DNA: TGTGCCAGTAACCTCGGAAGGACATTGAGTTTCGATGAGCAGTTCTTC

V: TRBV7-9
D: TRBD2
J: TRBJ2-7
size: -
CDR3: CASSFSGRGGEQYF
DNA: TGTGCCAGCAGCTTTAGCGGGAGAGGGGGGGAGCAGTACTTC

V: TRBV11-2
D: -
J: TRBJ2-7
size: -
CDR3: CASSPGTPGGQYF
DNA: TGTGCCAGCAGCCCCGGGACACCTGGGGGGCAGTACTTC

V: TRBV10-1
D: -
J: TRBJ2-3
size: -
CDR3: CASSVGGVRADTQYF
DNA: TGCGCCAGCAGTGTAGGAGGAGTAAGGGCAGATACGCAGTATTTT

V: TRBV5-1
D: TRBD1
J: TRBJ2-7
size: -
CDR3: CASSSPDRTYEQYF
DNA: TGCGCCAGCAGCAGCCCGGACAGGACCTACGAGCAGTACTTC

V: TRBV19
D: -
J: TRBJ1-5
size: -
CDR3: CASSISNNQPQHF
DNA: TGTGCCAGTAGTATAAGTAACAATCAGCCCCAGCATTTT

V: TRBV7-2
D: -
J: TRBJ1-1
size: -
CDR3: CASSLDQVALF
DNA: TGTGCCAGCAGCCTGGACCAAGTGGCTCTCTTT

V: TRBV5-1
D: -
J: TRBJ2-1
size: -
CDR3: CASSLASAYNEQFF
DNA: TGCGCCAGCAGCTTGGCATCGGCGTACAATGAGCAGTTCTTC

V: TRBV5-1
D: -
J: TRBJ2-7
size: -
CDR3: CASSLLPEQYF
DNA: TGCGCCAGCAGCTTGTTGCCTGAGCAGTACTTC

V: TRBV5-1
D: -
J: TRBJ2-3
size: -
CDR3: CASSLWGDGDTQYF
DNA: TGCGCCAGCAGCTTGTGGGGGGACGGAGATACGCAGTATTTT

V: TRBV15
D: -
J: TRBJ2-5
size: -
CDR3: CATSRATYQETQYF
DNA: TGTGCCACCAGCAGAGCGACGTACCAAGAGACCCAGTACTTC

V: TRBV11-2
D: -
J: TRBJ2-1
size: -
CDR3: CASSLSREVYNEQFF
DNA: TGTGCCAGCAGCTTGAGCAGGGAGGTATACAATGAGCAGTTCTTC

V: TRBV9
D: TRBD1
J: TRBJ1-1
size: -
CDR3: CASSFRDSPNTEAFF
DNA: TGTGCCAGCAGCTTCCGGGACAGCCCTAACACTGAAGCTTTCTTT

V: TRBV9
D: TRBD2
J: TRBJ2-2
size: -
CDR3: CASRGPGLAAPNTGELFF
DNA: TGTGCCAGCAGAGGGCCGGGACTAGCGGCTCCGAACACCGGGGAGCTGTTTTTT

V: TRBV6-1
D: -
J: TRBJ2-1
size: -
CDR3: CASSEAQVPSYNEQFF
DNA: TGTGCCAGCAGTGAAGCGCAGGTACCCTCCTACAATGAGCAGTTCTTC

V: TRBV5-6
D: -
J: TRBJ2-5
size: -
CDR3: CASGRWTTQETQYF
DNA: TGTGCCAGCGGGCGATGGACAACCCAAGAGACCCAGTACTTC

V: TRBV9
D: -
J: TRBJ2-2
size: -
CDR3: CASSGFSPRDPGELFF
DNA: TGTGCCAGCAGCGGTTTCTCTCCTAGGGACCCCGGGGAGCTGTTTTTT

V: TRBV14
D: TRBD1
J: TRBJ1-1
size: -
CDR3: CASSQGDRVFF
DNA: TGTGCCAGCAGCCAAGGGGACAGGGTATTCTTT

V: TRBV4-1
D: -
J: TRBJ2-5
size: -
CDR3: CASSQVIGETQYF
DNA: TGCGCCAGCAGCCAGGTGATAGGAGAGACCCAGTACTTC

V: TRBV5-1
D: TRBD2
J: TRBJ2-7
size: -
CDR3: CASSPTSGSAYEQYF
DNA: TGCGCCAGCAGCCCGACTAGCGGGAGTGCATACGAGCAGTACTTC

V: TRBV5-1
D: -
J: TRBJ1-4
size: once
CDR3: CASSFRTATNEKLFF
DNA: TGCGCCAGCAGCTTCCGGACCGCAACTAATGAAAAACTGTTTTTT

V: TRBV19
D: TRBD1
J: TRBJ2-2
size: -
CDR3: CASSDRGTGELFF
DNA: TGTGCCAGTAGCGACAGGGGGACCGGGGAGCTGTTTTTT

V: TRBV7-8
D: -
J: TRBJ2-7
size: -
CDR3: CASSHPGRGDEQYF
DNA: TGTGCCAGCAGCCACCCCGGGCGTGGAGACGAGCAGTACTTC

V: TRBV5-1
D: TRBD1
J: TRBJ1-2
size: -
CDR3: CASSSTGFSGYTF
DNA: TGCGCCAGCAGCTCGACAGGGTTTAGTGGCTACACCTTC

V: TRBV25-1
D: TRBD1
J: TRBJ2-3
size: -
CDR3: CASSGYRGQTDTQYF
DNA: TGTGCCAGCAGTGGTTACAGGGGGCAGACAGATACGCAGTATTTT

V: TRBV5-4
D: -
J: TRBJ1-1
size: -
CDR3: CASSPGNPHENTEAFF
DNA: TGTGCCAGCAGCCCCGGTAACCCACACGAGAACACTGAAGCTTTCTTT

V: TRBV10-2
D: -
J: TRBJ2-1
size: -
CDR3: CASSDMVDEQFF
DNA: TGCGCCAGCAGTGACATGGTTGATGAGCAGTTCTTC

V: TRBV20-1
D: -
J: TRBJ2-5
size: -
CDR3: CSAPDRETQYF
DNA: TGCAGTGCCCCCGATAGGGAGACCCAGTACTTC

V: TRBV11-3
D: -
J: TRBJ2-5
size: -
CDR3: CASSPGSQETQYF
DNA: TGTGCCAGCAGTCCGGGGAGCCAAGAGACCCAGTACTTC

V: TRBV30
D: TRBD1
J: TRBJ2-2
size: -
CDR3: CAWTRTGGTGELFF
DNA: TGTGCCTGGACTCGGACAGGGGGGACCGGGGAGCTGTTTTTT

V: TRBV19
D: TRBD1
J: TRBJ2-7
size: -
CDR3: CASSISGQGIYEQYF
DNA: TGTGCCAGTAGTATTTCGGGACAGGGGATCTACGAGCAGTACTTC

V: TRBV15
D: -
J: TRBJ2-7
size: -
CDR3: CATSRDGGLSYEQYF
DNA: TGTGCCACCAGCAGAGACGGGGGGCTCTCCTACGAGCAGTACTTC

V: TRBV9
D: -
J: TRBJ2-2
size: -
CDR3: CASSTGSYTGELFF
DNA: TGTGCCAGCAGCACAGGGTCTTACACCGGGGAGCTGTTTTTT

V: TRBV29-1
D: TRBD1
J: TRBJ1-2
size: -
CDR3: CSVTQGKFGYTF
DNA: TGCAGCGTTACACAGGGGAAGTTTGGCTACACCTTC

V: TRBV30
D: -
J: TRBJ2-7
size: -
CDR3: CAWRPNPPLDVHEQYF
DNA: TGTGCCTGGAGGCCAAACCCTCCGTTGGACGTGCACGAGCAGTACTTC

V: TRBV6-6
D: -
J: TRBJ1-6
size: -
CDR3: CASMETPPLHF
DNA: TGTGCCAGCATGGAAACGCCTCCCCTCCACTTT

V: TRBV7-2
D: -
J: TRBJ1-1
size: -
CDR3: CASSLQGGSTEAFF
DNA: TGTGCCAGCAGCTTACAGGGAGGAAGCACTGAAGCTTTCTTT

V: TRBV19
D: -
J: TRBJ1-5
size: few
CDR3: CASSPPGQFFGQPQHF
DNA: TGTGCCAGTAGTCCTCCCGGACAGTTTTTTGGCCAGCCCCAGCATTTT

V: TRBV19
D: -
J: TRBJ1-1
size: once
CDR3: CASASRTERARTEAFF
DNA: TGTGCCAGTGCGTCCAGGACCGAAAGGGCGAGGACTGAAGCTTTCTTT

V: TRBV5-4
D: TRBD1
J: TRBJ2-7
size: once
CDR3: CASSSPGQGVQQYF
DNA: TGTGCCAGCAGCAGTCCGGGACAGGGAGTCCAGCAGTACTTC

V: TRBV6-5
D: -
J: TRBJ2-3
size: once
CDR3: CASTAPGDTQYF
DNA: TGTGCCAGCACTGCACCGGGAGATACGCAGTATTTT

V: TRBV5-4
D: TRBD1
J: TRBJ2-2
size: -
CDR3: CASRGSGTGVGGELFF
DNA: TGTGCCAGCAGGGGATCCGGGACAGGAGTTGGCGGGGAGCTGTTTTTT

V: TRBV7-9
D: -
J: TRBJ2-7
size: -
CDR3: CASSLVSSGARDEQYF
DNA: TGTGCCAGCAGCTTAGTAAGCTCAGGGGCTCGGGACGAGCAGTACTTC

V: TRBV28
D: -
J: TRBJ1-2
size: -
CDR3: CASSLQSAGGYTF
DNA: TGTGCCAGCAGTTTACAGAGTGCCGGTGGCTACACCTTC

V: TRBV6-1
D: -
J: TRBJ1-1
size: -
CDR3: CASSEKSGRKEAFF
DNA: TGTGCCAGCAGTGAAAAGTCGGGACGGAAGGAAGCTTTCTTT

V: TRBV30
D: TRBD2
J: TRBJ2-1
size: -
CDR3: CAWRRGLAGAGEQFF
DNA: TGTGCCTGGAGGAGAGGACTAGCGGGAGCCGGTGAGCAGTTCTTC

V: TRBV27
D: -
J: TRBJ1-4
size: once
CDR3: CASSRTSNEKLFF
DNA: TGTGCCAGCAGCCGGACTTCTAATGAAAAACTGTTTTTT